This TCR beta chain was recovered during a study of T cell responses to AZD1222 COVID-19 vaccine. This CDR3 has 14 residues. Trimming removed 6 bases from V and 4 bases from J, with 13 bases in between. Germline CDR1 and CDR2: SGHAT and FQNNGV. The table came from immunoSEQ multiplex PCR; TCRdb's copy has only in-frame clones and leaves some out. The sample has around 140,000 clones, about 90% seen once. The origin of this receptor is an adult who received the AZD1222 COVID-19 vaccine. Sample: peripheral blood, taken 28 days after the second AZD1222 dose. This sequence joins TRBV11-2 and TRBJ2-1, with no clear D. The DNA of the CDR3 is TGTGCCAGCAGTAGACCCCCGACTTACAATGAGCAGTTCTTC. Protein sequence: CASSRPPTYNEQFF.